Described below is a single T cell receptor beta chain sequence and its context. Its antigen is not identified. V lost 6 bases and J lost 5; bases outside the gene matches: 9. There are 16 residues in the CDR3. Per germline, CDR1 MNHEY and CDR2 SMNVEV (reference sequence). This specimen comes from a study of cytomegalovirus exposure and HLA in healthy donors. Study-wide results and limits: It was confirmed in vitro that three of the CMV-associated chains were specific for CMV antigens.

Every donor was a healthy person donating bone marrow. The PCR employed 60 Vbeta primers together with 13 Jbeta primers. Some clones are missing from TCRdb's copy, which holds only in-frame ones; the method was immunoSEQ multiplex PCR. The sample carries around 150,000 clones, around 73% recorded once. Sequenced: PBMCs. V usage is TRBV27 and J usage is TRBJ2-1; 11 bases match TRBD2. The receptor was isolated from a male donor in good health and CMV-seronegative. The CDR3 region is CASSRLAGGYHNEQFF. The DNA for the CDR3 is TGTGCCAGCAGCCGGCTAGCGGGAGGTTACCACAATGAGCAGTTCTTC.